This T cell receptor (beta chain) comes out of a study of shared clonotypes between healthy human individuals. Study-wide background: Contributing individuals were a couple of females and three males aged 18 to 49.

This clone was found once. The method was immunoSEQ multiplex PCR; TCRdb's version includes in-frame clones alone and lacks a portion of them. The sample contains approximately 340,000 clones, less than 85% of which appear only once. This TCR was recovered from a man between 25 and 39 years old in good health. Specimen: memory CD4+ T cells sorted from blood. Documented subset: CD45RA-negative fraction.

This CDR3 is CASSSGAGWEQYF. The CDR3 nucleotides are TGTGCCAGCAGCTCCGGGGCTGGTTGGGAGCAGTACTTC. The gene calls are TRBV6-6 and TRBJ2-7; D could derive from TRBD1 or TRBD2 (5 bases each). Germline assignment: CDR1 MNHNY and CDR2 SVGAGI (reference sequence). CDR3 length equals 13 residues. V dropped 6 bases and J dropped 7 bases, with 16 bases sitting between them.